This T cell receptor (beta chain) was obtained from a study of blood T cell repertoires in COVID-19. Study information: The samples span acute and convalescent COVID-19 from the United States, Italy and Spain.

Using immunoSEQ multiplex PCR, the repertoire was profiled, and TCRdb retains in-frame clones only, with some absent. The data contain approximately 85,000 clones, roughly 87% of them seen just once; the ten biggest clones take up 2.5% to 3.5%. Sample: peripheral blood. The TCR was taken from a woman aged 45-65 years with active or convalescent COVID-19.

Here the CDR3 DNA reads TGTGCCAGCTCACCACTGCCACAGGGCTATGAGCAGTTCTTC. Its protein is CASSPLPQGYEQFF. The V gene is TRBV18, the J gene TRBJ2-1; TRBD1 is a possible D gene (6 bases). Looked up from germline, CDR1 is KGHSH and CDR2 is LQKENI. Trimming removed 1 base at V and 8 bases at J, with 12 bases between. This CDR3 contains 14 residues.